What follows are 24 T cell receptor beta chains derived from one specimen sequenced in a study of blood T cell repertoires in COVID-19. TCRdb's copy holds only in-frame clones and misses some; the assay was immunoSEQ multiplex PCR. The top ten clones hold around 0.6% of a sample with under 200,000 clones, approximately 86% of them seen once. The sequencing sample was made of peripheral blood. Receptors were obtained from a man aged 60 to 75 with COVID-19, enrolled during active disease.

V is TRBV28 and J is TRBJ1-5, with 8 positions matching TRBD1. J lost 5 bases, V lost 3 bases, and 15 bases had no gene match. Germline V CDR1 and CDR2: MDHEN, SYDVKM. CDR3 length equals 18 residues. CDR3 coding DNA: TGTGCCAGCAGTTTGGGTCGCCAACAGGGGGTACTCTATCAGCCCCAGCATTTT. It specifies CASSLGRQQGVLYQPQHF.

The chain's CDR3 is CASSQAGPNSRDLRHPDTGELFF. The CDR3 DNA reads TGTGCCAGCAGCCAAGCAGGCCCGAATTCCCGGGATCTCCGGCACCCGGACACCGGGGAGCTGTTTTTT. This chain links TRBV4-2 with TRBJ2-2; TRBD2 might be the D (5 bases). The CDR3 extends over 23 amino acids. Trimming took off 1 base at V and 3 bases at J, with 33 bases between the two ends. CDR1 and CDR2 from the germline V gene are LGHNA and YNFKEQ.

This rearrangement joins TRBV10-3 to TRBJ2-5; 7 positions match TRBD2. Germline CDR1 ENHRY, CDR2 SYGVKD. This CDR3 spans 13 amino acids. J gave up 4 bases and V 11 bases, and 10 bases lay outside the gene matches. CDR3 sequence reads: CAFRSGMLETQYF. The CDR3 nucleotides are TGTGCCTTTAGGAGCGGGATGTTAGAGACCCAGTACTTC.

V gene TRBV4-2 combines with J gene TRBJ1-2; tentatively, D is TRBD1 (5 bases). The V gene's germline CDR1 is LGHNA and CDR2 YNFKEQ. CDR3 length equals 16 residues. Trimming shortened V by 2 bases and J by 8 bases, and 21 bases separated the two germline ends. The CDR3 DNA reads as TGTGCCAGCAGCCAAACTGACAGTCCATCCTTCGAGGGCTACACCTTC. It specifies CASSQTDSPSFEGYTF.

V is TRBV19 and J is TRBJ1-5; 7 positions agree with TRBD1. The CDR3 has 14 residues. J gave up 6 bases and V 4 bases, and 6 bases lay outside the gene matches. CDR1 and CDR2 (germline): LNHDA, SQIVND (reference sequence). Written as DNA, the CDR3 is TGTGCCAGTAGTACAGACAGGGCCGGTCAGCCCCAGCATTTT. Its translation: CASSTDRAGQPQHF.

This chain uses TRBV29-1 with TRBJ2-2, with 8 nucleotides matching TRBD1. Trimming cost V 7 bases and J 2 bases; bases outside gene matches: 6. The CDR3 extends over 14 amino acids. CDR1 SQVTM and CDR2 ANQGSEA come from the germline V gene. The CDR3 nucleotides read TGCAGCGCATTGGACAGGGACAACACCGGGGAGCTGTTTTTT. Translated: CSALDRDNTGELFF.

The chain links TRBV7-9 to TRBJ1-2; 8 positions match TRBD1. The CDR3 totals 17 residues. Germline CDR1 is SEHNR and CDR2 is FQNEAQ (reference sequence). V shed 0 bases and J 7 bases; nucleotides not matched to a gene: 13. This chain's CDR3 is CASSLALGTGESGGYTF. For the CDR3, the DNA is TGTGCCAGCAGCTTAGCGTTAGGGACAGGCGAGTCAGGTGGCTACACCTTC.

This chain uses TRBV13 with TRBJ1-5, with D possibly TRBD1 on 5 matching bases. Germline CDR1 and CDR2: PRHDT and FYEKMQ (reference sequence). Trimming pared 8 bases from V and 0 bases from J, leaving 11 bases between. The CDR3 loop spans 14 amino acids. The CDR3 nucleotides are TGTGCCAGCGCCCGGGGGGGTAGCAATCAGCCCCAGCATTTT. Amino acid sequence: CASARGGSNQPQHF.

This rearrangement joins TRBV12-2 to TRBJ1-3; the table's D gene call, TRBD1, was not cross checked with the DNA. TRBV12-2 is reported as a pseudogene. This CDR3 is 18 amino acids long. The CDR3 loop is CASRLGGQYPSSGNTIYF. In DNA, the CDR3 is TGTGCAAGTCGCTTAGGGGGACAGTACCCGAGCTCTGGAAACACCATATATTTT.

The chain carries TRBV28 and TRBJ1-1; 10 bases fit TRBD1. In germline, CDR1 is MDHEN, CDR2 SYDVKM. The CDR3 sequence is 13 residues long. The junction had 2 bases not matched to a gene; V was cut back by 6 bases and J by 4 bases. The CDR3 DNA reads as TGTGCCAGCAGCCGGGACAGGGGCACTGAAGCTTTCTTT. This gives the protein CASSRDRGTEAFF.

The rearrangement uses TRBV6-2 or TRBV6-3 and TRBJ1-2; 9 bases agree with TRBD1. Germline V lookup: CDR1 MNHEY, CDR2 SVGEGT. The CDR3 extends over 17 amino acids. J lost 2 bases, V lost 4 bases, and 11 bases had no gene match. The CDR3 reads CASSSPTTGGWNYGYTF. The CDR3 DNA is TGTGCCAGCAGTTCCCCCACGACAGGGGGTTGGAACTATGGCTACACCTTC.

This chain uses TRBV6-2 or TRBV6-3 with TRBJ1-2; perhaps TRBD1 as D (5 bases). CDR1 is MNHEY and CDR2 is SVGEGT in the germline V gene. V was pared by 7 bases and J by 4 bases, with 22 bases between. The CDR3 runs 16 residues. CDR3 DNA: TGTGCCAGCAACCCTGGGGGACTGTCCTCGATCTATGGCTACACCTTC. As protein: CASNPGGLSSIYGYTF.

CDR3 region: CASSQVTGGNSPLHF. DNA for the CDR3: TGTGCCAGCAGCCAAGTTACAGGGGGTAATTCACCCCTCCACTTT. V usage is TRBV14 and J usage is TRBJ1-6, with 8 bases identical to TRBD1. Germline lookup yields CDR1 SGHDN and CDR2 FVKESK. The V segment lost 1 base and the J segment 6 bases; nucleotides outside the gene matches: 2. This CDR3 has 15 amino acids.

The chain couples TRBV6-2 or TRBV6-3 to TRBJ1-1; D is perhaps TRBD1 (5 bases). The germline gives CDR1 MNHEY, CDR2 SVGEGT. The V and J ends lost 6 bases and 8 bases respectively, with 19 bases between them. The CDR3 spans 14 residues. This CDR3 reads CASSPRMGGVEAFF. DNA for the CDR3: TGTGCCAGCAGCCCCAGGATGGGGGGTGTAGAAGCTTTCTTT.

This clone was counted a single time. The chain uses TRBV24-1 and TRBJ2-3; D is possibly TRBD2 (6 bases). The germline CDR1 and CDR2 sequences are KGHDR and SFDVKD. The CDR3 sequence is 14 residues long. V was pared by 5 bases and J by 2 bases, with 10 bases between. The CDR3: CATSAGLNTDTQYF. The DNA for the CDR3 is TGTGCCACCAGTGCGGGACTCAACACAGATACGCAGTATTTT.

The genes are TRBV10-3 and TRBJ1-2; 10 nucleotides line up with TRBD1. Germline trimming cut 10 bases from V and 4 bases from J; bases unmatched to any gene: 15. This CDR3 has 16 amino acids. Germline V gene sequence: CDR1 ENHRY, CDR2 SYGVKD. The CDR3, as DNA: TGTGCCAGCGATCCCGGGACAGGGGCTTTCCGCTATGGCTACACCTTC. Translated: CASDPGTGAFRYGYTF.

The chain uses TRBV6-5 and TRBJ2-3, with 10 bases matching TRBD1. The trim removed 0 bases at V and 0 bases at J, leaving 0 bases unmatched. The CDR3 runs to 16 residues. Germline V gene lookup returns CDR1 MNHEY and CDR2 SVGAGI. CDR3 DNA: TGTGCCAGCAGTTACTCGGGACAGGGGAGCACAGATACGCAGTATTTT. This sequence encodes CASSYSGQGSTDTQYF.

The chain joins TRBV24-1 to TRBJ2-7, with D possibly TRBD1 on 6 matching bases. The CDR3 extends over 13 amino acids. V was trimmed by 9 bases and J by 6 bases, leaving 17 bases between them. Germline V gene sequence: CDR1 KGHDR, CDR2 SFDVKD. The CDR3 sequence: CATRAQGRSEQYF. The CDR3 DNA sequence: TGTGCCACCCGGGCACAGGGTCGGAGCGAGCAGTACTTC.

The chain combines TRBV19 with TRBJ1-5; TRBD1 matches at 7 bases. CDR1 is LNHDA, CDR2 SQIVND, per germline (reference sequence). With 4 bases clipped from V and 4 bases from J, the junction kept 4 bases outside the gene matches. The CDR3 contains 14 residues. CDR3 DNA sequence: TGTGCCAGTAGTAACCAGGGGGAGAATCAGCCCCAGCATTTT. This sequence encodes CASSNQGENQPQHF.

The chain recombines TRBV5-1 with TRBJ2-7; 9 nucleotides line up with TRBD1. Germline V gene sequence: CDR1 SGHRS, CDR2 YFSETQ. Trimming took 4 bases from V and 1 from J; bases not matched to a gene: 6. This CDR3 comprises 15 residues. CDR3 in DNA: TGCGCCAGCAGCGAGGCTGGGACAGGGTCCTACGAGCAGTACTTC. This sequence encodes CASSEAGTGSYEQYF.

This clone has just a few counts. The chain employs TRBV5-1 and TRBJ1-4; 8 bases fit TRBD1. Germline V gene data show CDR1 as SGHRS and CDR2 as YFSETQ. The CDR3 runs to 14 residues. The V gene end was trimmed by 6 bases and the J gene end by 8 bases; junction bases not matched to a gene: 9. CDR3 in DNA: TGCGCCAGCACCCTAGACAGGGGATCCGAAAAACTGTTTTTT. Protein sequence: CASTLDRGSEKLFF. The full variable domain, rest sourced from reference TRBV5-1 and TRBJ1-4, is KAGVTQTPRYLIKTRGQQVTLSCSPISGHRSVSWYQQTPGQGLQFLFEYFSETQRNKGNFPGRFSGRQFSNSRSEMNVSTLELGDSALYLCASTLDRGSEKLFFGSGTQLSVL.

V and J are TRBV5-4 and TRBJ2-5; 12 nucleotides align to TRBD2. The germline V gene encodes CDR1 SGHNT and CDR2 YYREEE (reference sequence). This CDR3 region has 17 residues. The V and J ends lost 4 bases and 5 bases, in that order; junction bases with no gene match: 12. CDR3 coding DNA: TGTGCCAGCAGCACGTATCTAGCGGGAGGGGGCCTGGAGACCCAGTACTTC. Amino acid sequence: CASSTYLAGGGLETQYF.

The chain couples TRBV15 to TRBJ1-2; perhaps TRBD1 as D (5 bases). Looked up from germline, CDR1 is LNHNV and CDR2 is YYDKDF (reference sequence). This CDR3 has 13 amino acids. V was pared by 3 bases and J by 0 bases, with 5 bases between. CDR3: CATSRTANYGYTF. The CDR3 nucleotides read TGTGCCACCAGCAGGACAGCTAACTATGGCTACACCTTC.

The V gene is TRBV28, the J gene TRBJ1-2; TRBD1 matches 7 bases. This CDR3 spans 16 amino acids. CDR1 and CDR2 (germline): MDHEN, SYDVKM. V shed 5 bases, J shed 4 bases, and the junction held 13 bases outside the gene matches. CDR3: CASSPGTAATAYGYTF. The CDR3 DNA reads TGTGCCAGCAGTCCCGGGACAGCAGCTACCGCCTATGGCTACACCTTC.